This T cell receptor (beta chain) was profiled in a study of PD-1 blockade in classical Hodgkin lymphoma. Germline values: CDR1 MNHEY, CDR2 SMNVEV (reference sequence). V shed 2 bases and J 6 bases; nucleotides not matched to a gene: 13. CDR3 length: 18 amino acids. Relapse after autologous stem cell transplantation occurred in every patient, and brentuximab vedotin exposure varied. Sequenced by immunoSEQ multiplex PCR; TCRdb stores in-frame clones only, minus some. The sample has approximately 98,000 clones, roughly nine tenths seen once. This clone was counted a few times. This specimen was peripheral blood mononuclear cells (PBMCs), taken before the second cycle of nivolumab. The source is a human donor with classical Hodgkin lymphoma. The rearrangement joins TRBV27 to TRBJ1-5; 10 bases map to TRBD1. The CDR3 here is CASSLLGATGGGSQPQHF. In DNA form, the CDR3 reads TGTGCCAGCAGTTTACTAGGGGCGACAGGGGGCGGGAGTCAGCCCCAGCATTTT.